This T cell receptor (beta chain) was documented in a study of blood T cell repertoires in COVID-19. On the study more broadly: Sources were T cells, B-cell-depleted T cells, or PBMCs; the material itself was cDNA or gDNA.

This clone was recorded only once. Method: immunoSEQ multiplex PCR; TCRdb's copy keeps in-frame clones and lacks some. The table includes around 72,000 clones, roughly 86% detected once. The V and J ends lost 3 bases and 0 bases, in that order; junction bases with no gene match: 5. Germline values: CDR1 SGHTA, CDR2 FQGNSA. The CDR3 length is 18 residues. Specimen: peripheral blood. The source of this sequence is a middle-aged man with acute or convalescent COVID-19. The chain recombines TRBV7-2 with TRBJ2-5, with TRBD2 matching 15 bases. In nucleotides, the CDR3 is TGTGCCAGCAGCTTGGGGACTAGCGGGGGGATAAACCAAGAGACCCAGTACTTC. Encoded protein: CASSLGTSGGINQETQYF.